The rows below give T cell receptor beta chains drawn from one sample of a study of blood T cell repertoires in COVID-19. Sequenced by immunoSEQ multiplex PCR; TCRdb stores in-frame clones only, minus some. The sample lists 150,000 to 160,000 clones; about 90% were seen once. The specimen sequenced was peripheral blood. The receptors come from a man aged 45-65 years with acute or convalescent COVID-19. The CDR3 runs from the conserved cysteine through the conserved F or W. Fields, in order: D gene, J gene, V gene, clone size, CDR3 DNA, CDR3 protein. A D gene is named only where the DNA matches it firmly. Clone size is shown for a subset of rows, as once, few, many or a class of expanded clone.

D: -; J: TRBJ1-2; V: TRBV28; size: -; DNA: TGTGCCAGCAATTCCTTAAAGGGGAGGGGCTATGGCTACACCTTC; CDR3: CASNSLKGRGYGYTF
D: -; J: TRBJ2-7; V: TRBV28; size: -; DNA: TGTGCCAGCAGTTTATTATCTTACGAGCAGTACTTC; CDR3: CASSLLSYEQYF
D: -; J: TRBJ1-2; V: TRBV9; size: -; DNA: TGTGCCAGCAGCCCCATGGCTTCCTATGGCTACACCTTC; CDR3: CASSPMASYGYTF
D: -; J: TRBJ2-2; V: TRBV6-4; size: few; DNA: TGTGCCAGCAGTGACCGCCCCGGCGGGGAGCTGTTTTTT; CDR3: CASSDRPGGELFF
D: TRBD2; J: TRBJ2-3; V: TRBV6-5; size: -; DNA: TGTGCCAGCAGACTAGCGGGAGTTGGAGATACGCAGTATTTT; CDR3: CASRLAGVGDTQYF
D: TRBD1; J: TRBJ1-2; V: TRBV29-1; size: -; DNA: TGCAGTGGAAGAACAGGGGGCGCAGGCTTCTATGGCTACACCTTC; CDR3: CSGRTGGAGFYGYTF
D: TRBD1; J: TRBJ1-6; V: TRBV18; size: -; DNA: TGTGCCAGCTCACTGGGACAGGGGCGCGATTCACCCCTCCACTTT; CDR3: CASSLGQGRDSPLHF
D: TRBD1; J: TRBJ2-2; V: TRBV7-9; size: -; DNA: TGTGCCAGCAGCTTACCTAAGACAGGGAGCTACACCGGGGAGCTGTTTTTT; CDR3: CASSLPKTGSYTGELFF
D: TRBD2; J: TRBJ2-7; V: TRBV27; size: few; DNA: TGTGCCAGCAGTTTAGCTCCACTAGCGGGAGTCTACGAGCAGTACTTC; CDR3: CASSLAPLAGVYEQYF
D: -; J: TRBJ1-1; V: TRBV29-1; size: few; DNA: TGCAGCGTTGAGGCCAGCACTGAAGCTTTCTTT; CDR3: CSVEASTEAFF
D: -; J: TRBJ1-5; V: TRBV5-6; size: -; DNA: TGTGCCAGCAGCTTGTATGCGGCGCTTGGCAATCAGCCCCAGCATTTT; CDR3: CASSLYAALGNQPQHF
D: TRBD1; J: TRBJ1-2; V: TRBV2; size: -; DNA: TGTGCCCGACAACAGGGGGAGTATGGCTACACCTTC; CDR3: CARQQGEYGYTF
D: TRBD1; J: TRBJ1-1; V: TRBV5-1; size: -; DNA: TGCGCCAGCAGCTTACCCCTCACAGGGGAGGTGAACACTGAAGCTTTCTTT; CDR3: CASSLPLTGEVNTEAFF
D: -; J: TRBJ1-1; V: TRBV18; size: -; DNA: TGTGCCAGCTCACCACTTTCGTCGGCGGGTGAAGCTTTCTTT; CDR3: CASSPLSSAGEAFF
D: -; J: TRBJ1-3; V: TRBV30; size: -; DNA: TGTGCCTGGTCCTTAATGGGCGGAAACACCATATATTTT; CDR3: CAWSLMGGNTIYF
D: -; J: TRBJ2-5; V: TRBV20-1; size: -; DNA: TGCAGTGCTAGTATTGCGGCAGCCCAAGAGACCCAGTACTTC; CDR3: CSASIAAAQETQYF
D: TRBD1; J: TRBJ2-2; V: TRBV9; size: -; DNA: TGTGCCAGCACCCAACAGGGGGCTAACACCGGGGAGCTGTTTTTT; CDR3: CASTQQGANTGELFF
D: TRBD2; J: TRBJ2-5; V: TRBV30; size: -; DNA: TGTGCCTGGAGTGTTGGGACTAGCGGGAGGATCCAAGAGACCCAGTACTTC; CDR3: CAWSVGTSGRIQETQYF
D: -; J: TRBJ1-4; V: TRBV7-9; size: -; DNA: TGTGCCAGCAGCTTGGGGACTCGAGACGGTAATGAAAAACTGTTTTTT; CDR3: CASSLGTRDGNEKLFF
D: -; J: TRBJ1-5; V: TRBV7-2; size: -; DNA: TGTGCCAGCAGCTTAGGGGGTCGGGGGACTTCGTTACCCCAGCATTTT; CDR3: CASSLGGRGTSLPQHF
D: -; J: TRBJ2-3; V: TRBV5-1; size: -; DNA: TGCGCCAGCAGCTTGGGCCAGGGATGGGCAGATACGCAGTATTTT; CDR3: CASSLGQGWADTQYF
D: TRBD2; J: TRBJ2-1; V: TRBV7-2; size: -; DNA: TGTGCCAGCAGCTCCAGGACTAGCGGTTACAATGAGCAGTTCTTC; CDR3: CASSSRTSGYNEQFF
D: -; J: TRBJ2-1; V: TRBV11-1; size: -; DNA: TGTGCCAGCAGCTTAGGGGGCCAGCAGAAGCAGTTCTTC; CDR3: CASSLGGQQKQFF
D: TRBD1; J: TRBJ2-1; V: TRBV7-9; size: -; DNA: TGTGCCAGCAGCTTAGGGACAGGGCTACACAATGAGCAGTTCTTC; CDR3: CASSLGTGLHNEQFF
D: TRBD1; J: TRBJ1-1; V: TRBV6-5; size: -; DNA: TGTGCCAGCAGTTACCCCTCGACAGGGGGGGCCACTGAAGCTTTCTTT; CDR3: CASSYPSTGGATEAFF
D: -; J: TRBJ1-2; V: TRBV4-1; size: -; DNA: TGCGCCAGCAGCCCCACCATCCAGGACTATGGCTACACCTTC; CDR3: CASSPTIQDYGYTF
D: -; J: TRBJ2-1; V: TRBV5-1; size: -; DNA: TGCGCCAGCAGTGCTGGACAGTTTCTTAGCTCCTACAATGAGCAGTTCTTC; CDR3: CASSAGQFLSSYNEQFF
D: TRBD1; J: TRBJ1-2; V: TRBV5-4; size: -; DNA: TGTGCCAGCAAAGTGGGACAGGGGTCATACGATGGCTACACCTTC; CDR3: CASKVGQGSYDGYTF
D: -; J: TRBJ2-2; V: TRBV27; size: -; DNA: TGTGCCAGCAGCTATAATGTCAGGGCCACCGGGGAGCTGTTTTTT; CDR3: CASSYNVRATGELFF
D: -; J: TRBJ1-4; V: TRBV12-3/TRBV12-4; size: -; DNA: TGTGCCAGCAGTTTGTCTGGAGGTGAAAAACTGTTTTTT; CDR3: CASSLSGGEKLFF
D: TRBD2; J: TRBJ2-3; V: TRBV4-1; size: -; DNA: TGCGCCAGCAGCCAAGATGGCCAACTCCGCGGGGGAATCACAGATACGCAGTATTTT; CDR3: CASSQDGQLRGGITDTQYF
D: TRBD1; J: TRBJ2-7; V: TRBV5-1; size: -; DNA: TGCGCCAGCAGCACGGAAGGGTGGACAGGGGGCTCCTACGAGCAGTACTTC; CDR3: CASSTEGWTGGSYEQYF
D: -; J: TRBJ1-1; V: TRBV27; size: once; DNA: TGTGCCAGCAGTCTATCGACAGGGAACACTGAAGCTTTCTTT; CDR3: CASSLSTGNTEAFF
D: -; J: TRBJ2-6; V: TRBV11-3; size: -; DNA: TGTGCCAGCAGGCAGAGGCGGGGGCCTCGTACCTCTGGGGCCAACGTCCTGACTTTC; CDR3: CASRQRRGPRTSGANVLTF
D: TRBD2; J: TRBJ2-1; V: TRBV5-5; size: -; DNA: TGTGCCAGCAGCCAAACTAGCGGGGCTTACAATGAGCAGTTCTTC; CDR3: CASSQTSGAYNEQFF
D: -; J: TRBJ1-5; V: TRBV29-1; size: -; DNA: TGCAGCGTTGTTTACTCGTGGGAGGCTAATCAGCCCCAGCATTTT; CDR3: CSVVYSWEANQPQHF
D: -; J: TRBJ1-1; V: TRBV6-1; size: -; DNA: TGTGCCAGCAGTGAAGCCTTACAGGGGAACACTGAAGCTTTCTTT; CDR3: CASSEALQGNTEAFF
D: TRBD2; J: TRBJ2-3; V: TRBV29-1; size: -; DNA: TGCAGCGTTCCCGAGCGGGGGGTCACAGATACGCAGTATTTT; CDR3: CSVPERGVTDTQYF
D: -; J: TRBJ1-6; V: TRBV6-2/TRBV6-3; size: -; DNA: TGTGCCAGCAGTTACGTGGCAGATAATTCACCCCTCCACTTT; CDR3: CASSYVADNSPLHF
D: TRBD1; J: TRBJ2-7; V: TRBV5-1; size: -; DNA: TGCGCCAGCAGCCCCCGGGACAGCGAGCAGTACTTC; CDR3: CASSPRDSEQYF
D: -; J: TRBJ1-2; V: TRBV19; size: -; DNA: TGTGCCAGTAGTATCGGGCCCGGGGGACGGGGCTACACCTTC; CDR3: CASSIGPGGRGYTF
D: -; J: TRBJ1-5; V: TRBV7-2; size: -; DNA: TGTGCCAGCAGCTTATACGTAGTTCAGCCCCAGCATTTT; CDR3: CASSLYVVQPQHF
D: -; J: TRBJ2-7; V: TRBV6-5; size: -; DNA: TGTGCCAGCAGCATAGACTACGAGCAGTACTTC; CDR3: CASSIDYEQYF
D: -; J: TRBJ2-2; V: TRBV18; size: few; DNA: TGTGCCAGCTCACCAAGGACGGGGGACGCGAACACCGGGGAGCTGTTTTTT; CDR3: CASSPRTGDANTGELFF
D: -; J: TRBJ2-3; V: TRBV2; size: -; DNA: TGTGCCAGCGAGGGGGTGGCGAATACGCAGTATTTT; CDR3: CASEGVANTQYF
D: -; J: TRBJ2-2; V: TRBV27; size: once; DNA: TGTGCCAGCAGGCCGCTAGCCACCGGGGAGCTGTTTTTT; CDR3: CASRPLATGELFF
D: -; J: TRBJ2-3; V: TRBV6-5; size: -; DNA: TGTGCCAGCAGTTATCAGGGAAGCACAGATACGCAGTATTTT; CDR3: CASSYQGSTDTQYF
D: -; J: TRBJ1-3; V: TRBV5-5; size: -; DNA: TGTGCCAGCAGCTTACGCAGGACACAGCGAGATTTAGGAAACACCATATATTTT; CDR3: CASSLRRTQRDLGNTIYF
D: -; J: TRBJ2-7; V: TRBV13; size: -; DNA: TGTGCCAGCAGCGACAGGACCCTCACTAGCGACTACGAGCAGTACTTC; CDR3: CASSDRTLTSDYEQYF
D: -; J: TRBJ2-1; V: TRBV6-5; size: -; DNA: TGTGCCAGCAGCGAGGGCTCCTACAATGAGCAGTTCTTC; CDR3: CASSEGSYNEQFF
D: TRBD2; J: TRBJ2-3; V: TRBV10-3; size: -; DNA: TGTGCCATCAGAGGGACTAGCGGGAGGGCCGGCGGTACGCAGTATTTT; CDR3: CAIRGTSGRAGGTQYF